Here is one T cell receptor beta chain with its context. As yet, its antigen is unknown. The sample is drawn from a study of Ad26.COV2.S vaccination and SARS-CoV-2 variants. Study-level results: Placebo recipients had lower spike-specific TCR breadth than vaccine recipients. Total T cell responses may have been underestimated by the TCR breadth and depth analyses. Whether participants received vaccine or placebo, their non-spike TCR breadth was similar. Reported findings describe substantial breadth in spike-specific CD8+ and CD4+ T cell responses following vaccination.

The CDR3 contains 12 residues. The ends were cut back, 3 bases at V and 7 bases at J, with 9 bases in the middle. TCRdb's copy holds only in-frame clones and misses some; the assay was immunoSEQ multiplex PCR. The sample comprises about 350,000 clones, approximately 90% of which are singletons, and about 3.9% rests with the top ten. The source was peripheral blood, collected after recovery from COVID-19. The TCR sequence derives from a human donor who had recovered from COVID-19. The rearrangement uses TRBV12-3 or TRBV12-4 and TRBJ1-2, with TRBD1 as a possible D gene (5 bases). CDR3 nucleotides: TGTGCCAGCAGTTTCTGGGGCGGTGGCTACACCTTC. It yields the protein CASSFWGGGYTF.